This T cell receptor (beta chain) was captured by sequencing in a study of T cells after yellow fever vaccination (dated by TCRdb to about 2019). At the level of the whole study: Libraries from fractions with low cell numbers were prepared with the SMART-Seq v4 Ultra Low Input RNA kit. To follow T-cell clones before and after primary and booster YFV17D yellow fever vaccination, bulk TCR alpha and beta repertoires were sequenced over time. Two healthy male donors, one aged 18 to 30 and one aged 30 to 39 years, were included in the cohort. Blood was collected at multiple timepoints before and after primary and secondary immunization, and bulk PBMC replicates and cell subsets were isolated. On the study overall, not on this receptor specifically: Only two donors were included in the study, so the extent to which the findings can be generalized is limited. Computational filtering was required because FACS-sorted repertoires could contain abundant contaminating clonotypes from the bulk population. A small fraction of clonotypes showed up in both the CD4 and CD8 compartments, probably as a result of convergent recombination. After the booster, most clones that had expanded after primary vaccination were detected again (around 96% of CD4 and about 88% of CD8), suggesting broad maintenance of memory. The secondary T-cell response was found to be weaker but faster than the primary response, with a peak reached on day 5 rather than on day 15.

The table lists this clonotype with a few counts. Its antigen has not been determined. No base-level quality is on record; no much larger clone is a single base apart. TCR cDNA was synthesized by 5'RACE template switching, which introduced a universal primer site and unique molecular identifiers. Priming for cDNA synthesis came from both the TCR alpha and TCR beta constant segments. Library amplification used two PCR steps, and the second PCR step added sample barcodes and sequencing adapters. Libraries were sequenced on Illumina HiSeq 2500 (2x100 bp) or NovaSeq (2x150 bp). In the paper's pipeline: MIGEC was used to demultiplex reads and collapse the reads into UMI consensus sequences, and MiXCR was used for V(D)J alignment. Clonotypes responding to the vaccine were identified with edgeR on replicate PBMC samples, with the criteria of FDR below 0.01 and a log2 fold change above 5 up to day 15. CD4 or CD8 identity was assigned to each bulk clonotype according to whether the clonotype was present at higher abundance in the sequenced CD4 repertoire or the sequenced CD8 repertoire. TCRdb reprocessed the public reads (quality trimming at Q25 with fastp, clone calling with MiXCR) and kept in-frame beta chains. Each record represents a unique CDR3 protein, reported with the most common genes and DNA among its rows. TCRdb, not the original authors, processed these V and J calls. The sample data list around 600,000 distinct CDR3 sequences, and around an eighth of these were observed just once. The ten largest clones capture about 15% of the sample.

In the paper's terms, the treatment or condition label means: live attenuated yellow fever vaccine strain. At each blood-draw timepoint, two biological replicates of bulk PBMCs were obtained. A standard Ficoll-Paque protocol was used to isolate PBMCs from peripheral blood. TriZol was used to extract RNA from bulk PBMCs, CD4 and CD8 fractions, and dextramer-positive and dextramer-negative fractions. This specimen was PBMCs, taken on the day of the yellow fever booster vaccination. The TCR was taken from a young man who received the YFV17D yellow fever vaccine.

Here is the DNA: TGTGCCAGCAGCAGGAGAGAGTTGACTAGCTCTTTTGGTGGGTACAATGAGCAGTTCTTC. Its protein is CASSRRELTSSFGGYNEQFF. The V and J segments used are TRBV11-2 and TRBJ2-1, and 7 bases in between align with TRBD2. The germline V gene sets CDR1 to SGHAT and CDR2 to FQNNGV. Trimming leaves V shorter by 5 bases and J shorter by 4 bases, with the junction holding 23 bases beyond the gene matches. Including the terminal cysteine and phenylalanine, the CDR3 comprises 20 residues. Only the CDR3 region is kept as DNA, spanning 60 bases read in frame from base 1.